Listed here is a single T cell receptor (beta chain). The antigen this receptor binds is unknown. Qualities for individual bases were not recorded, and no much larger clone is one base off. These data originate in a study of cytomegalovirus exposure and HLA in healthy donors (dated by TCRdb to about 2017). Background for the entire study: An earlier analysis of approximately 600 of the donors reported more than 250 Gb of sequence data and roughly 110 million unique TCR beta sequences from 150 million to 200 million T cells. Donor age, sex, ethnicity and CMV serostatus were collected together with the repertoire data. A separate validation cohort of 100 to 150 different subjects was used in addition to the approximately 670-subject first cohort. The study used immunosequencing to profile the T cell repertoires of some 600 subjects and linked those repertoires to cytomegalovirus serostatus. High-throughput TCR immunosequencing, statistical association of individual TCRs with disease status, and machine learning were combined to predict cytomegalovirus infection status. Because of strong linkage in the cohort, a handful of DR-DQ haplotypes were treated as single units for association and clustering. HLA typing included class I and class II loci at four-digit resolution. An earlier analysis of approximately 500 of the donors applied high-throughput TCR beta sequencing to assess whether each TCR beta V gene segment acted as functional or pseudogenic. Every repertoire in the discovery cohort had been generated on one and the same sequencing platform. In a later genetic analysis, genome-wide SNP genotypes for about 65% of the roughly 700 donors were used, and that subset was treated as a discovery cohort. Among 350 to 400 genotyped donors of the cohort, an average of around 240,000 unique TCR beta nucleotide sequences were sequenced per donor, around 18% of them non-productive. A later analysis re-analyzed previously published TCR beta repertoires from roughly 600 donors and added high-resolution HLA genotyping to study TCR occurrence patterns. The number of donors typed differed by locus, with roughly 620-630 for A, B, C, DRB1 and DQB1, roughly 520 for DQA1, 606 for DPA1, and some 440 for DPB1. Roughly 300 gigabases of sequencing data and approximately 80 million unique TCR sequences were included in an early release covering several hundred HLA-typed donors. The study aimed to test whether signatures of past pathogen exposure could be identified by cataloging public T cell receptors. Among the roughly 390 genotyped donors, roughly 80% belonged to the genetic ancestry cluster associated with self-reported Caucasian donors. Rather than drawing on any new phenotypic data, the later analysis identified candidate immune exposures from TCR beta sequences and the way those sequences occurred across donors.

The cohort comprised several hundred healthy bone marrow donors. At the time of sampling, all cohort members were nominally healthy, though unrecorded immune exposures were likely present. The donor was CMV seronegative and was included in the group of a few hundred seronegative cohort members. Every donor gave a peripheral blood sample, and the peripheral blood mononuclear cells from that sample were used for TCR beta sequencing. Genomic DNA was extracted from the blood cell samples with the Qiagen DNeasy Blood Extraction Kit. Library prep was done by the immunoSEQ multiplex PCR assay. A mixture of 60 forward primers for TCR Vbeta segments and 13 reverse primers for TCR Jbeta segments was used in the multiplex PCR. Amplification of the CDR3 region of rearranged TCR beta genes was performed with a multiplex PCR assay on genomic DNA. Amplified TCR beta libraries were sequenced as 87-base-pair reads on the Illumina HiSeq System. As for the original processing: In a later analysis, roughly 80 million unique TCR beta chains were counted across the 650 to 750 repertoires, and some 10 million of these chains were shared by at least two donors. A nearest-neighbor algorithm error-corrected the raw reads and collapsed the reads into unique sequences, merging closely related sequences to remove PCR and sequencing errors. CDR3 sequences were aligned to IMGT reference sequences to assign V, D and J gene segments. For a sequence to be retained, a match of at least six nucleotides to both a V gene segment and a J gene segment was required. Rearrangements were classified as productive when the CDR3 lacked stop codons and remained in frame with V and J, and all other rearrangements were classified as non-productive. Following IMGT convention, CDR3 was defined as the stretch from the second conserved V-encoded cysteine up to the conserved J-encoded phenylalanine. The earlier analysis of 500 to 650 of the donors excluded any sequence lacking an unambiguous match to a single V gene segment. An earlier analysis of over 450 of the donors classified V segments as functional when productive rearrangements were above 56.7% and as segregating when the standard deviation between donors was above 5%. A statistical classification framework was built to diagnose cytomegalovirus status from the catalog of TCR beta chain sequences. A later analysis assigned V and J genes by comparing TCR nucleotide sequences with IMGT/GENE-DB human TR gene sequences. In a later analysis, CDR3 sequences and most-parsimonious VDJ recombination scenarios were assigned using the TCRdist pipeline. In a later analysis, each TCR beta chain was defined by its CDR3 amino acid sequence together with its V-gene family, and reads lacking a unique V-gene family were excluded. To address suspected cross-contamination and a sequencing artifact, a later analysis removed around 600 highly shared, low-generation-probability nucleotide sequences. A later analysis calculated a clonal expansion index for each public chain from normalized within-repertoire ranks of inferred template counts. In a later analysis, generation probabilities were computed using a VDJ recombination model fitted to out-of-frame rearrangements, and the results were checked against IGoR. A later analysis scored TCR-TCR, TCR-HLA and TCR-CMV co-occurrence with hypergeometric tests, applying a repertoire-size bias correction to TCR pairs. To estimate false discovery rates, a later analysis permuted the HLA or CMV assignments 20 times. In a later analysis, co-occurring TCRs were grouped using DBSCAN, with TCRdist sequence similarity added in when clustering inside HLA-allele-positive subsets. Repertoires with fewer than 30,000 or more than 120,000 public chains, plus five repertoires with anomalous nucleotide sharing, were excluded from co-occurrence clustering. Held by TCRdb, this immuneACCESS table contains in-frame sequences only and omits some clones. Under half of the omission traces to an unresolved V gene where checked; the cause of the rest is unknown. The DNA gave D and trimming, while V, J and clone size come from that table. The sample table shows more than 100,000 clones, and 75% to 85% are seen once. The ten top clones hold 1% of the sample.

The research as a whole found: Several of the top co-occurrence clusters appeared to be linked to parvovirus B19, influenza, CMV and Epstein-Barr virus, according to a later analysis. In a later analysis, the rate of TCR association differed among HLA loci, with DRB1 alleles having the most associated TCRs and HLA-C alleles having the fewest. Some IMGT-functional V segments, including TRBV6-2 and TRBV6-3, could not be distinguished by the 87-base-pair reads and were therefore excluded. Correlated functional status among segregating V segments might reflect linkage disequilibrium, but an unknown experimental factor could not be ruled out. The cohort was sequenced for TCR beta chains only, and without alpha or paired-chain data the features that could be detected were limited. The authors suggested that the approach could potentially be generalized to other disease states and immunological phenotypes. A later genetic analysis associated a missense DCLRE1C variant with V-gene and J-gene trimming of TCR beta chains, and an independent cohort replicated the association. Presence/absence analyses assumed roughly uniform sequencing depth across donors, an assumption that may not hold. In an earlier analysis of about 600 of the donors, most TCR beta V segments appeared in productive rearrangements about 87% or about 30% of the time, broadly matching IMGT annotations. A later analysis found that most CMV-associated TCR beta chains appeared HLA-restricted, with HLA associations seemingly driven largely by CMV exposure. According to a later genetic analysis, donors in an Asian-associated ancestry cluster had fewer N-insertions in productive TCRs than the approximately 670-donor mean. Cytomegalovirus status was reported to be diagnosed by the classifier with high specificity and sensitivity in both the original and validation cohorts. A further reported finding was that TCR beta sequences accurately predicted the HLA-A and HLA-B alleles for most subjects in the first cohort. Specific HLA alleles were associated with roughly 16,000 TCR beta sequences at a false discovery rate of 0.05 in a later analysis. Immune exposure information for the cohort was limited to CMV serostatus. HLA typing was unavailable for some donors at each locus, so association tests used only the typed subset. A cluster of highly shared sequence variants was judged likely to be a technical artifact of the sequencing pipeline. In a later analysis, HLA-associated TCR beta chains showed more clonal expansion and lower generation probabilities than non-associated chains that were equally common. Strong co-occurrence of HLA alleles, especially DR and DQ, made assigning TCR associations to individual alleles difficult. The study listed 164 TCR beta chains as associated with cytomegalovirus. Most TCR sequences were seen in very few donors, while some public TCRs were found in many individuals. Over 15 rarely observed V segments, including chromosome 9 orphons, were excluded from the earlier analysis of just under 600 of the donors because counts were too low. In vitro tests confirmed that three of the cytomegalovirus-associated TCR beta chains recognize cytomegalovirus antigens.

V sheds 1 base and J sheds 7 bases, leaving 14 bases between their ends. The CDR3 sequence holds 14 residues, the cysteine and phenylalanine included. Just CDR3 DNA is preserved here, 42 bases in frame from base 1. In the germline V gene, CDR1 corresponds to MNHNS and CDR2 to SASEGT. This sequence originates from a man aged 35-49 years in good health and CMV-seronegative. The sequence joins TRBV6-1 to TRBJ2-7, with the identity of the D gene unclear. The specimen was PBMCs. Here the CDR3 is given as CASSEVQATGEQYF. The sequenced DNA: TGTGCCAGCAGTGAAGTACAAGCGACGGGTGAGCAGTACTTC.